The 23 T cell receptor beta chains presented below share a single source sample, sequenced in a study of shared clonotypes between healthy human individuals. Sequencing was performed with immunoSEQ multiplex PCR; in TCRdb, only in-frame clones are kept and a portion is missing. The profile shows some 2.4 million clones, approximately 94% of them singletons. Material for sequencing was naive CD4+ T cells from PBMCs. This sample's subset: CD45RA+ positively selected. Receptors were obtained from a young man in good health. Some clones in this sample may be carry-over from other donors' samples.

The chain is built from TRBV28 and TRBJ2-7, with D uncertain. CDR3 length: 12 amino acids. The V end lost 3 bases, the J end lost 12 bases, and 15 bases lay between the germline ends. Germline loops: CDR1 MDHEN, CDR2 SYDVKM. The CDR3: CASSLEKGYGYF. For the CDR3, the DNA is TGTGCCAGCAGTTTGGAAAAAGGGTATGGGTACTTC.

The chain joins TRBV2 to TRBJ1-1; 7 bases match TRBD1. V dropped 0 bases and J dropped 4; count of bases not matched to a gene: 14. CDR3 length: 18 amino acids. CDR1 SNHLY and CDR2 FYNNEI come from the germline V gene. The CDR3 nucleotides are TGTGCCAGCAGTGAAGCGCTTCAGGGGGGGCCCGGGGTCACTGAAGCTTTCTTT. Translated, it gives CASSEALQGGPGVTEAFF.

Regarding this clone: This sample also contains other DNA sequences that code for the same CDR3. The CDR3 sequence: CASSPGQINTEAFF. The CDR3 bases are TGTGCCAGCAGCCCCGGACAGATTAACACTGAAGCTTTCTTT. The chain recombines TRBV7-3 with TRBJ1-1, with D perhaps TRBD1 (6 bases). Trimming removed 5 bases at V and 2 bases at J, with 12 bases between. This CDR3 comprises 14 residues. In germline, CDR1 is SGHTA, CDR2 FQGTGA.

The V gene is TRBV18, the J gene TRBJ2-5; tentative D call: TRBD2 (5 bases). Germline V lookup: CDR1 KGHSH, CDR2 LQKENI. The V end was cut by 0 bases, the J end by 1 base, with 9 bases between. The CDR3 runs 15 residues. This chain's CDR3 is CASSPPGEGQETQYF. The CDR3 bases are TGTGCCAGCTCACCACCCGGAGAGGGCCAAGAGACCCAGTACTTC.

This CDR3 reads CASSLFLNGYTF. Written as DNA, the CDR3 is TGTGCCAGCAGTTTATTTTTGAATGGCTACACCTTC. The chain employs TRBV28 and TRBJ1-2; D gene unclear. V lost 1 base and J 6 bases, leaving 6 bases between the germline ends. This CDR3 region has 12 residues. The V gene's germline CDR1 is MDHEN and CDR2 SYDVKM.

The genes are TRBV19 and TRBJ1-1; D gene unclear. Germline V gene lookup returns CDR1 LNHDA and CDR2 SQIVND (reference sequence). The CDR3 totals 13 residues. V lost 5 bases and J lost 0, with 7 bases in between. CDR3 bases: TGTGCCAGTAGTCTGGCGGTGAACACTGAAGCTTTCTTT. Translated, it gives CASSLAVNTEAFF.

Details on this clone: Other DNA variants within this sample encode the same CDR3. The chain is built from TRBV6-5 and TRBJ1-5; D unresolved. The CDR3 is 13 amino acids. Germline V lookup: CDR1 MNHEY, CDR2 SVGAGI. The V and J ends lost 3 bases and 7 bases respectively, with 10 bases between them. The CDR3 here is CASSYSRAQPQHF. DNA for the CDR3: TGTGCCAGCAGTTATAGTCGGGCCCAGCCCCAGCATTTT.

The table lists this clone with a few counts. The DNA of the CDR3 is TGTGCCAGTAGTGGCGGGAGGCTCTACAATGAGCAGTTCTTC. It yields the protein CASSGGRLYNEQFF. This rearrangement joins TRBV19 to TRBJ2-1; 8 bases align to TRBD2. This CDR3 is 14 amino acids long. CDR1 is LNHDA, CDR2 SQIVND, per germline (reference sequence). J gave up 3 bases and V 5 bases, and 3 bases lay outside the gene matches.

This clone was found once. The rearrangement links TRBV6-6 to TRBJ2-7; the match to TRBD2 covers 11 bases. The CDR3 loop spans 15 amino acids. V lost 5 bases and J lost 1; bases outside the gene matches: 4. Germline CDR1 MNHNY, CDR2 SVGAGI (reference sequence). This chain's CDR3 is CASSLRLAGSYEQYF. The CDR3 DNA reads TGTGCCAGCAGTCTCAGACTAGCGGGGTCCTACGAGCAGTACTTC.

The chain joins TRBV10-3 to TRBJ1-5, with a possible D match to TRBD1 (6 bases). V gave up 2 bases and J gave up 0 bases, with 11 bases separating them. This CDR3 spans 16 amino acids. Per germline, CDR1 ENHRY and CDR2 SYGVKD. The CDR3 is CAISEGGTFSNQPQHF. The CDR3 coding sequence is TGTGCCATCAGTGAGGGAGGGACATTTAGCAATCAGCCCCAGCATTTT.

The chain recombines TRBV11-3 with TRBJ2-2; D perhaps matches TRBD2 (5 bases). Trimming removed 5 bases at V and 7 bases at J, with 14 bases between. The CDR3 loop spans 14 amino acids. CDR1 and CDR2 (germline): SGHNT, YENEEA. The CDR3 here is CASSPRREVGELFF. CDR3 DNA: TGTGCCAGCAGCCCGCGCCGGGAAGTCGGGGAGCTGTTTTTT.

The chain uses TRBV7-9 and TRBJ2-5; D is undetermined. The V and J ends lost 4 bases and 6 bases respectively, with 12 bases between them. Looked up from germline, CDR1 is SEHNR and CDR2 is FQNEAQ (reference sequence). The CDR3 loop spans 13 amino acids. CDR3 sequence (DNA): TGTGCCAGCAGCTGGGGTTGGGATCAGACCCAGTACTTC. Translating it yields CASSWGWDQTQYF.

The chain carries TRBV28 and TRBJ2-6; D unresolved. Trimming left V 8 bases short and J 0 bases short, with 8 bases between. There are 14 residues in the CDR3. The germline V gene has CDR1 MDHEN and CDR2 SYDVKM. CDR3 sequence (DNA): TGTGCCAGCGGCTTGTACTCTGGGGCCAACGTCCTGACTTTC. Amino acid sequence: CASGLYSGANVLTF.

This clone came up once. Within the sample, other DNA sequences also encode this same CDR3. The rearrangement joins TRBV10-3 to TRBJ2-5; D unclear. V dropped 4 bases and J dropped 1 base, with 1 base sitting between them. Germline CDR1 is ENHRY and CDR2 is SYGVKD. The CDR3 spans 11 residues. The CDR3 region is CAISAQETQYF. The CDR3 DNA reads as TGTGCCATCAGTGCCCAAGAGACCCAGTACTTC.

To note about this clone: This could be a read error, since a much larger clone is one nucleotide away. This CDR3 is also generated by other DNA sequences in the sample. The chain carries TRBV7-2 and TRBJ1-5; 7 bases line up with TRBD1. Germline CDR1 reads SGHTA; CDR2 reads FQGNSA. J gave up 5 bases and V 2 bases, and 0 bases lay outside the gene matches. The CDR3 has 13 residues. The CDR3 nucleotides read TGTGCCAGCAGCTTACAGGGGGATCAGCCCCAGCATTTT. Protein product: CASSLQGDQPQHF.

Only one count was recorded for this clone. This sample also contains other DNA sequences that code for the same CDR3. The chain is built from TRBV18 and TRBJ1-3; the D gene is possibly TRBD1 (5 bases). The CDR3 contains 15 residues. V lost 0 bases and J 3 bases, leaving 9 bases between the germline ends. Per the germline V gene, CDR1 is KGHSH and CDR2 is LQKENI. CDR3 sequence reads: CASSPPGLSGNTIYF. CDR3 DNA sequence: TGTGCCAGCTCACCACCGGGACTCAGTGGAAACACCATATATTTT.

As to this clone: The sample carries other DNA sequences with the same CDR3. The V and J genes are TRBV30 and TRBJ2-7, with no clear D. This CDR3 has 12 residues. Trimming left V 0 bases short and J 4 bases short, with 7 bases between. Germline-derived CDR1 and CDR2 are GTSNPN and SVGIG (reference sequence). Here the CDR3 DNA reads TGTGCCTGGAGTGTATTGGGGTACGAGCAGTACTTC. Protein sequence: CAWSVLGYEQYF.

Details on this clone: Other DNA variants within this sample encode the same CDR3. The V gene is TRBV4-1, the J gene TRBJ1-2; D is ambiguous. Germline lookup yields CDR1 MGHRA and CDR2 YSYEKL. V was clipped by 1 base and J by 4 bases, with 4 bases between them. This CDR3 has 12 residues. DNA of the CDR3: TGCGCCAGCAGCCAAGGCACCTATGGCTACACCTTC. Its translation is CASSQGTYGYTF.

In its sample, this clone was seen once. V is TRBV27 and J is TRBJ2-4; the match to TRBD1 covers 11 bases. V was clipped by 4 bases and J by 8 bases; unmatched bases: 7. This CDR3 comprises 15 residues. Germline V gene data show CDR1 as MNHEY and CDR2 as SMNVEV (reference sequence). CDR3 DNA sequence: TGTGCCAGCAGTTATTCCGGGACAGGGGGTGACATTCAGTACTTC. Amino acid sequence: CASSYSGTGGDIQYF.

The table lists this clone with a count of one. This chain uses TRBV29-1 with TRBJ2-3, with D perhaps TRBD1 (5 bases). Germline V lookup: CDR1 SQVTM, CDR2 ANQGSEA. The CDR3 is 14 amino acids. V lost 3 bases and J 5 bases, leaving 15 bases between the germline ends. CDR3 loop: CSVDQGRSGDTQYF. CDR3 coding DNA: TGCAGCGTTGACCAGGGCAGGTCCGGAGATACGCAGTATTTT.

The chain is built from TRBV5-4 and TRBJ1-1; 7 bases fit TRBD1. The CDR3 covers 15 residues. V shed 1 base and J 3 bases; nucleotides not matched to a gene: 6. CDR1 is SGHNT, CDR2 YYREEE, per germline (reference sequence). CDR3 DNA sequence: TGTGCCAGCAGCTTGCTAGTGACAGGGTACACTGAAGCTTTCTTT. It is translated as CASSLLVTGYTEAFF.

The V and J genes are TRBV6-5 and TRBJ2-7; possibly TRBD1 or TRBD2 for D (5 bases each). Germline CDR1 is MNHEY and CDR2 is SVGAGI. Trimming removed 10 bases from V and 2 bases from J, with 15 bases in between. There are 13 residues in the CDR3. The CDR3 spells CATTKGRTYEQYF. In nucleotides, the CDR3 is TGTGCCACGACCAAGGGGAGAACCTACGAGCAGTACTTC.

The genes are TRBV11-2 and TRBJ2-3, with 11 bases that match TRBD2. CDR1 is SGHAT and CDR2 is FQNNGV in the germline V gene. The CDR3 covers 14 residues. V lost 2 bases and J lost 5; bases outside the gene matches: 0. Here the CDR3 DNA reads TGTGCCAGCAGCTTAACTAGCGGGAGAGATACGCAGTATTTT. Protein sequence: CASSLTSGRDTQYF.